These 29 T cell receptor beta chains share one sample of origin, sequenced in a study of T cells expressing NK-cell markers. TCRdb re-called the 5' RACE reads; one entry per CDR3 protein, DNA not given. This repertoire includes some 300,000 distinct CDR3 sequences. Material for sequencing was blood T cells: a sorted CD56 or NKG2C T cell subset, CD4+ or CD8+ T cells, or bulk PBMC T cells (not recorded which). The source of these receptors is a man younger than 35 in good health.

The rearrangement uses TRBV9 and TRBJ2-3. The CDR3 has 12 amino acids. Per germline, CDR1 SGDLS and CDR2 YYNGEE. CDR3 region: CASSPSADTQYF.

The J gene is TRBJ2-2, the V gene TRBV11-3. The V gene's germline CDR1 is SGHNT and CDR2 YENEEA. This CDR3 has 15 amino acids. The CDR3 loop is CASSLDFLYTGELFF. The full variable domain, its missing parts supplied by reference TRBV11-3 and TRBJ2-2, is EAGVVQSPRYKIIEKKQPVAFWCNPISGHNTLYWYLQNLGQGPELLIRYENEEAVDDSQLPKDRFSAERLKGVDSTLKIQPAELGDSAVYLCASSLDFLYTGELFFGEGSRLTVL.

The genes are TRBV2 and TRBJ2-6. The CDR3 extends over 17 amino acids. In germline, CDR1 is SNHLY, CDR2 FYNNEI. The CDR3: CASSADGFSSGANVLTF.

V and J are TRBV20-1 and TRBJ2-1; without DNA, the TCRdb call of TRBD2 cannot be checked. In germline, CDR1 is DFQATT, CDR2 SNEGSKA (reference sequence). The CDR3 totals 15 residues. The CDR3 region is CSASTTKPVFNEQFF.

This CDR3 is CASSPSGVYQETQYF. The chain has TRBV12-3 or TRBV12-4 and TRBJ2-5. CDR3 length equals 15 residues.

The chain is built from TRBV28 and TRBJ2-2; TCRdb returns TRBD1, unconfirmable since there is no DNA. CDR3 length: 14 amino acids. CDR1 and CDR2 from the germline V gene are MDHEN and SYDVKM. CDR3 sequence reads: CASRGTARSGELFF.

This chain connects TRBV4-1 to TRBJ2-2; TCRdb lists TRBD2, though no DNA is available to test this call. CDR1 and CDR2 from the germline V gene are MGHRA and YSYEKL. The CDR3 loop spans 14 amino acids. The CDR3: CASSLHLQVGELFF.

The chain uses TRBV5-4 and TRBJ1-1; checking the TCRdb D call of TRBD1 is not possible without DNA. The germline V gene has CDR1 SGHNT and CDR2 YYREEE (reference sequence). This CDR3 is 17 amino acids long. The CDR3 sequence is CASSPDFLRGQNTEAFF.

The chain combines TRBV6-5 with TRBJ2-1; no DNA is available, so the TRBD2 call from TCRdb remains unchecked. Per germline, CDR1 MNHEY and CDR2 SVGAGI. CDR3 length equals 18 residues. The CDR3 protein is CASSYRAPGTSFPHEQFF.

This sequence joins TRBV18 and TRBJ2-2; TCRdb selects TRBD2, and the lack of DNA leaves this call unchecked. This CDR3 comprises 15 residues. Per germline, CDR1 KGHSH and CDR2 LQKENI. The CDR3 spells CASSLQAGYTGELFF.

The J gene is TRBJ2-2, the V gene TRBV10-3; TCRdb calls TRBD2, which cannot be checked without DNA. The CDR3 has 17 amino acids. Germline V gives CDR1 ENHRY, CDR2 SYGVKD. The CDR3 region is CAIRDPGTSGGTGELFF.

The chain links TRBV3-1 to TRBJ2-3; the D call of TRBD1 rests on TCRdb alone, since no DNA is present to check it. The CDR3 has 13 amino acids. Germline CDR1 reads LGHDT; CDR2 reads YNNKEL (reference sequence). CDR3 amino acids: CASSGQGLNTQYF.

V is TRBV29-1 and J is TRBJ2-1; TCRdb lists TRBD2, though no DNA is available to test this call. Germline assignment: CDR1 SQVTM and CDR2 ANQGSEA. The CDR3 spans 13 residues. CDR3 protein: CSVGLAGIYEQFF.

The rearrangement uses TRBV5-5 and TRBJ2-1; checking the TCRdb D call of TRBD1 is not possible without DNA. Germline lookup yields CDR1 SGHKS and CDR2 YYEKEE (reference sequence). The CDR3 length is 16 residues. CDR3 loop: CASSLYPQGTYNEQFF.

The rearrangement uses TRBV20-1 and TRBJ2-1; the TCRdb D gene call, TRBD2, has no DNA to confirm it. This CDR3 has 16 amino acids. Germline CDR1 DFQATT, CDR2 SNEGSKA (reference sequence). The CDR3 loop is CSAREEGDYSYNEQFF.

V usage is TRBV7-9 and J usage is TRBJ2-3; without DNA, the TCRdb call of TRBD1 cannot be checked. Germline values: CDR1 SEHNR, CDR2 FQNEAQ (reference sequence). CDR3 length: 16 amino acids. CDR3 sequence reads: CASSLTGGSTVDTQYF.

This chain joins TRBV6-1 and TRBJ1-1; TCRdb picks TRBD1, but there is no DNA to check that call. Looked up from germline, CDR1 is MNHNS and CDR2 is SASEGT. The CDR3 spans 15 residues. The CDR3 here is CASSKLGQMNTEAFF.

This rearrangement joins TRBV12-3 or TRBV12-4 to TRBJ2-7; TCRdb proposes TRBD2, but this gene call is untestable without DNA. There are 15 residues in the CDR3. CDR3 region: CASRIGTSPVYEQYF.

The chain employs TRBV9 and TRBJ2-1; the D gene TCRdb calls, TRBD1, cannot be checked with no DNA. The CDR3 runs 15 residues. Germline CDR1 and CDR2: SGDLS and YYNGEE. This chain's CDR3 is CASSPRTGAYAKQFF.

CDR3 region: CSASDGGSPLHF. This chain uses TRBV20-1 with TRBJ1-6. The CDR3 runs to 12 residues. From germline, CDR1 is DFQATT and CDR2 SNEGSKA (reference sequence).

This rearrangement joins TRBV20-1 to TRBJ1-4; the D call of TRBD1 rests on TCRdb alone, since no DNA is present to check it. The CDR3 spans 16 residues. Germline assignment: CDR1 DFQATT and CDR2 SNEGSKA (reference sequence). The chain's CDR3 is CSARDSPGPNNEKLFF.

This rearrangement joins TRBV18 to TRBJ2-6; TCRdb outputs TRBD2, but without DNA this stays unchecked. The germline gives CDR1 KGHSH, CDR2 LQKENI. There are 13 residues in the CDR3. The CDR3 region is CASSPSEANVLTF.

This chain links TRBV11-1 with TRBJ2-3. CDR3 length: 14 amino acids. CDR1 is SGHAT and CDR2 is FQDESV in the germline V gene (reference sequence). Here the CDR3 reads CASSYDKILDTQYF.

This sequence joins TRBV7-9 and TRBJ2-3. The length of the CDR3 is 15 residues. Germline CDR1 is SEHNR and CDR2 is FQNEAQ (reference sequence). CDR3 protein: CASSLAGIDTDTQYF. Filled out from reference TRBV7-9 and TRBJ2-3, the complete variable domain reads DTGVSQNPRHKITKRGQNVTFRCDPISEHNRLYWYRQTLGQGPEFLTYFQNEAQLEKSRLLSDRFSAERPKGSFSTLEIQRTEQGDSAMYLCASSLAGIDTDTQYFGPGTRLTVL.

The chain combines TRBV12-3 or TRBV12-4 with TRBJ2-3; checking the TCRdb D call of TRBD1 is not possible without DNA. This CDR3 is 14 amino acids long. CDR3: CASTPGRGSNTQYF.

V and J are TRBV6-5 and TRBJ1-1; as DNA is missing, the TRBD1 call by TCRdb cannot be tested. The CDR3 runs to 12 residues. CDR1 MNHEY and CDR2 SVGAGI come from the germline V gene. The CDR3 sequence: CASSPRGSEAFF.

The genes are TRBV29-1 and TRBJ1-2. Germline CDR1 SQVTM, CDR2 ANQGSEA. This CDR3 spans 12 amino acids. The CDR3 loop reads CSVGLGSYGYTF.

CDR3 protein: CSVVGTGVGYFGYTF. The rearrangement uses TRBV29-1 and TRBJ1-2; TCRdb calls TRBD1, which cannot be checked without DNA. Germline lookup yields CDR1 SQVTM and CDR2 ANQGSEA. This CDR3 has 15 amino acids.

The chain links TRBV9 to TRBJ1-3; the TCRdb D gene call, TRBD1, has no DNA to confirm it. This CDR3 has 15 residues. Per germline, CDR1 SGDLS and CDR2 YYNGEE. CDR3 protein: CASTNFLQGRHTIYF.